The T cell receptor (beta chain) under discussion was sequenced for a study of immune evolution from preneoplasia to lung adenocarcinoma (dated by TCRdb to the early 2020s). Some background on the complete study: HLA loss of heterozygosity was found in about 6.3% of AIS, over 13% of MIA and less than 35% of ADC lesions, and in no AAH lesions. The study combined immune gene expression, TCR sequencing and multiplex immunofluorescence to profile immune contexture across lung adenocarcinoma precursors and invasive adenocarcinoma. Resected precursor lesions (AAH, AIS, MIA) and invasive adenocarcinomas were each compared against paired morphologically normal lung tissue. Sample size was based on specimen availability rather than a prior power calculation. The immune data were combined with whole exome sequencing and methylation data from the same cohort of nodules. In total, the cohort included 50 or so patients with pulmonary nodules, all of whom underwent surgical resection. A total of roughly 46 patients contributed TCR sequencing data. It was reported in the study that over a hundred samples were used for TCR sequencing. POLYSOLVER was used to infer Class I HLA alleles from exome data, and LOHHLA was used to detect allele-specific HLA loss. The paper's findings and limits, for the study overall: KRAS-mutant nodules showed the highest T cell clonality compared with EGFR-mutant or double wild-type lesions. Top T cell clone frequencies were highest in normal lung and appeared to decrease progressively from AAH through AIS, MIA and invasive adenocarcinoma. Because all patients were from Japan and China, applicability to Western populations was uncertain. The findings were based on association rather than direct causation, and larger cohorts with long-term follow-up and longitudinal biopsies were deemed needed. The highest clonality was observed in normal lung, whereas higher T cell density and diversity but lower clonality appeared to be present in later-stage lesions.

V is pruned by 2 bases and J by 0 bases, leaving 2 bases of the junction without a gene match. According to the germline V gene (reference sequence), CDR1 reads SGHNT and CDR2 reads YYREEE. Including cysteine and phenylalanine, the CDR3 has 15 amino acids. This entry keeps only the CDR3 DNA: 45 bases, framed from base 1. The immunoSEQ hsTCRbeta Kit was used to sequence TCR beta CDR3 regions from DNA. Per the original workflow: The ImmunoSEQ Analyzer was used to analyse the TCR sequencing data. T cell clonality was calculated on productive rearrangements as 1 minus Pielou's evenness. T cell diversity was measured with the inverse Simpson index on productive templates. T cell density was expressed as TCR beta template counts normalized to usable DNA, with usable DNA estimated by amplifying and sequencing housekeeping genes. Two-sided Kruskal-Wallis tests were used to compare TCR metrics across histologic stages. What TCRdb holds here is the immuneACCESS table cut down to in-frame rearrangements. Part of the clones is not present; checked against another copy, under half of the missing clones reflect an unresolved V gene, and the others are unexplained. V and J calls and clone size are copied from that table; D and trimming were computed from the DNA. Here the sample has some 37,000 clones; roughly 74% occur a single time. 5.5% to 7.5% of the sample is in the top ten clones.

The patients had resection in Japan or China between about 2014 and 2018. Two lung cancer pathologists independently confirmed the histologic diagnosis of each case on H&E slides. Macro-dissection after pathologic assessment enriched premalignant or tumor cells for nucleic acid extraction. FFPE tissue was used for DNA isolation with the AllPrep DNA/RNA FFPE Kit. In its sample, this clone was seen once. Its antigen target is currently unknown. Qualities for individual bases were not recorded, and no much larger clone is one base off. This TCR came from a person between 55 and 69 years old with lung adenocarcinoma. The chain uses TRBV5-4 and TRBJ2-7; 10 of the junction bases match TRBD1. Sequencing input: FFPE invasive lung adenocarcinoma tissue. The cell subset or site label on this specimen signifies: frankly invasive lung adenocarcinoma (ADC). The nucleotide sequence reads TGTGCCAGCAGCTTTCGGACAGGGGGCTCCTACGAGCAGTACTTC. It specifies CASSFRTGGSYEQYF.